Sequencing of this T cell receptor (beta chain) was carried out in a study of T-cell memory formation after mild COVID-19. Study details: TCR clusters mostly belonged to single donors.

TCRdb fed the 5' RACE reads into MiXCR, producing one record per CDR3 protein. The table records a few hundred thousand distinct CDR3 sequences, 15% of them present only once. This clonotype was counted only a few times. As yet, its antigen is unknown. Study conclusions and caveats: Pre-infection memory held some responding clones, suggesting pre-existing cross-reactive T cells responded.

V dropped 10 bases and J dropped 3 bases, with 13 bases sitting between them. CDR1 and CDR2 from the germline V gene are MNHEY and SVGEGT. The CDR3 extends over 14 amino acids. The V and J genes are TRBV6-2 or TRBV6-3 and TRBJ2-6; D is perhaps TRBD1 (5 bases). The sample was PBMCs or a T cell subset sorted from them (not recorded which). The clonotype originates from a man aged 18 to 35 who had mild COVID-19 (a few samples of this study predate the infection). Cell type and time point are not known. CDR3 nucleotide sequence: TGTGCCACCCGGCAGGGTTTTGGGGCCAACGTCCTGACTTTC. Protein sequence: CATRQGFGANVLTF.